Below, 14 T cell receptor beta chains from the same sample are listed, as sequenced in a study of T cell repertoires in cytomegalovirus infection. In TCRdb, the reads were re-called with MiXCR into one record per CDR3 protein. Here the sample spans fewer than 200,000 distinct CDR3 sequences, more than 9% being singletons. Sequencing was done on a sample of PBMCs. The receptors derive from a human donor in good health (CMV status not recorded). Some clones in this sample may be carry-over from other donors' samples.

This clonotype was detected only a few times. This sequence may be a read error, since a much larger clone differs from it by one base. The V gene is TRBV28, the J gene TRBJ2-5; D uncertain. Germline V lookup: CDR1 MDHEN, CDR2 SYDVKM. This CDR3 spans 14 amino acids. The DNA of the CDR3 is TGTGCCGGCAGTTTTTACTACAATTCAGAGACCCAGTACTTC. Translating gives CAGSFYYNSETQYF.

This clonotype came up a few times. The rearrangement uses TRBV20-1 and TRBJ2-4, with 7 bases that match TRBD1. Looked up from germline, CDR1 is DFQATT and CDR2 is SNEGSKA (reference sequence). The J segment lost 12 bases and the V segment lost 0 bases, leaving 17 bases of the junction unmatched. This CDR3 is built from 16 residues. The CDR3 here is CSARDPLGQAPTTQYF. The CDR3 coding sequence is TGCAGTGCTAGAGACCCCCTCGGACAGGCACCAACAACTCAGTACTTC.

This clonotype has ten or more counts. The V and J genes are TRBV28 and TRBJ1-1; D call uncertain. Deletions cut 2 bases from V and 0 bases from J, with 4 bases between. The CDR3 consists of 13 residues. The germline V gene encodes CDR1 MDHEN and CDR2 SYDVKM. The CDR3 region is CASSLSLNTEAFF. The CDR3 DNA reads as TGTGCCAGCAGTTTAAGCCTGAACACTGAAGCTTTCTTT.

The CDR3 protein is CASASISGLTVGYTF. CDR3 sequence (DNA): TGTGCCAGCGCCTCAATTTCGGGCCTCACGGTGGGCTACACCTTC. The rearrangement links TRBV6-6 to TRBJ1-2; D gene unclear. Germline V gives CDR1 MNHNY, CDR2 SVGAGI (reference sequence). The CDR3 totals 15 residues. With 8 bases removed from V and 8 bases from J, the gap between germline ends came to 24 bases.

In this sample, this clonotype turned up many times. The chain uses TRBV5-1 and TRBJ1-1; D not certain. This CDR3 has 14 amino acids. V gave up 4 bases and J gave up 7 bases, with 17 bases separating them. The germline CDR1 and CDR2 sequences are SGHRS and YFSETQ. CDR3 in DNA: TGCGCCAGCAGCCTGGATCTTCAAAGCGGTGAAGCTTTCTTT. It is translated as CASSLDLQSGEAFF.

This clonotype has a handful of counts. J is TRBJ1-3 and V is TRBV28; no clear D gene. From germline, CDR1 is MDHEN and CDR2 SYDVKM. The length of the CDR3 is 14 residues. Trimming took off 10 bases at V and 0 bases at J, with 13 bases between the two ends. The CDR3 spells CATASPTSGNTIYF. DNA for the CDR3: TGTGCCACCGCCAGTCCTACCTCTGGAAACACCATATATTTT.

The V call is TRBV12-3 or TRBV12-4, the J call TRBJ2-2; 7 positions agree with TRBD1. The CDR3 is 15 amino acids. The trim removed 5 bases at V and 0 bases at J, leaving 3 bases unmatched. The CDR3 loop is CASSRDRANTGELFF. CDR3 nucleotide sequence: TGTGCCAGCAGTCGCGACAGGGCGAACACCGGGGAGCTGTTTTTT.

The gene calls are TRBV20-1 and TRBJ2-3, with D possibly TRBD2 on 6 matching bases. Between the trimmed V and J ends, which lost 2 bases and 6 bases, there was a span of 12 bases. This CDR3 spans 13 amino acids. Germline V gives CDR1 DFQATT, CDR2 SNEGSKA (reference sequence). CDR3 sequence reads: CSARRVRGDTQYF. In DNA, the CDR3 is TGCAGTGCTAGACGGGTGCGGGGTGATACGCAGTATTTT.

There are many counts of this clonotype. This chain connects TRBV6-2 or TRBV6-3 to TRBJ1-5, with a possible D match to TRBD1 (5 bases). The germline V gene encodes CDR1 MNHEY and CDR2 SVGEGT. V was clipped by 6 bases and J by 3 bases, with 9 bases between them. The CDR3 is 13 amino acids. CDR3 coding DNA: TGTGCCAGCAGAACAGGAACCAATCAGCCCCAGCATTTT. Translation gives CASRTGTNQPQHF.

This clonotype was picked up a small number of times. This sequence joins TRBV6-8 and TRBJ2-3, with D possibly being TRBD2 (6 bases). V was clipped by 3 bases and J by 2 bases, with 24 bases between them. Germline CDR1 reads MNHGY; CDR2 reads SAAAGT. The CDR3 runs to 19 residues. The chain's CDR3 is CASSYLRGTSQINTDTQYF. CDR3 sequence (DNA): TGTGCCAGCAGTTATCTTCGGGGGACCAGCCAAATCAACACAGATACGCAGTATTTT.

In this sample, this clonotype turned up many times. V gene TRBV28 combines with J gene TRBJ2-7; weak D call: TRBD1 (5 bases). This CDR3 contains 17 residues. The V and J ends lost 0 bases and 5 bases respectively, with 20 bases between them. Germline lookup yields CDR1 MDHEN and CDR2 SYDVKM. The CDR3 sequence: CASSLWSWVQVENEQYF. CDR3 nucleotide sequence: TGTGCCAGCAGTTTATGGAGTTGGGTACAGGTCGAAAACGAGCAGTACTTC.

This chain joins TRBV4-3 and TRBJ2-7, with a weak D call TRBD2 (6 bases). The CDR3 runs 15 residues. V was cut by 3 bases and J by 3 bases, with 15 bases left in between. CDR1 and CDR2 from the germline V gene are LGHNA and YSLEER. CDR3 in amino acids: CASSQATGGYYEQYF. CDR3 DNA sequence: TGCGCCAGCAGCCAGGCGACCGGGGGATACTACGAGCAGTACTTC.

This clonotype has ten or more counts. The chain employs TRBV24-1 and TRBJ2-1; 11 bases match TRBD2. The germline gives CDR1 KGHDR, CDR2 SFDVKD. The CDR3 spans 19 residues. J lost 8 bases, V lost 0 bases, and 14 bases had no gene match. CDR3 DNA: TGTGCCACCAGTGATTTGCAGATTAGCGGGAGGGCCGGTCCCCATGAGCAGTTCTTC. Translating gives CATSDLQISGRAGPHEQFF.

This clonotype was recorded at least ten times. The chain combines TRBV7-3 with TRBJ1-1; 8 positions match TRBD1. This CDR3 is 13 amino acids long. Germline CDR1 SGHTA, CDR2 FQGTGA. Trimming took 5 bases from V and 5 from J; bases not matched to a gene: 4. CDR3 sequence reads: CASSPRQGTEAFF. CDR3 sequence (DNA): TGTGCCAGCAGCCCGCGACAGGGGACTGAAGCTTTCTTT.